The 16 T cell receptor beta chains in this list originate from one sample, sequenced in a study of OX40 agonist ivuxolimab in advanced cancers. Generated by immunoSEQ multiplex PCR, the TCRdb table keeps only in-frame clones and is missing some. The table has roughly 70,000 clones, roughly 86% seen once. Material: CD4+ or CD8+ T cells sorted from blood, obtained in a trial of the OX40 agonist ivuxolimab. Every receptor here comes from an adult with an advanced solid tumor such as melanoma, head and neck, liver or kidney cancer.

V gene TRBV30 combines with J gene TRBJ2-1; D ambiguous. This CDR3 spans 13 amino acids. V lost 4 bases to trimming and J lost 0 bases, with 7 bases between them. The germline CDR1 and CDR2 sequences are GTSNPN and SVGIG (reference sequence). As DNA, the CDR3 is TGTGCCTGGATGCTCAACTCCTACAATGAGCAGTTCTTC. Residues: CAWMLNSYNEQFF.

The chain uses TRBV7-9 and TRBJ2-1; 8 nucleotides line up with TRBD2. Germline V gene lookup returns CDR1 SEHNR and CDR2 FQNEAQ (reference sequence). The CDR3 consists of 15 residues. V was pared by 3 bases and J by 4 bases, with 5 bases of the junction left unmatched. The CDR3 DNA reads TGTGCCAGCAGCTTCGGAGCTAGCGGGTACAATGAGCAGTTCTTC. It encodes CASSFGASGYNEQFF.

This rearrangement joins TRBV7-9 to TRBJ2-7, with D hard to call. V gave up 0 bases and J gave up 0 bases, with 3 bases separating them. CDR3 size: 13 residues. Germline V gene lookup returns CDR1 SEHNR and CDR2 FQNEAQ (reference sequence). The DNA of the CDR3 is TGTGCCAGCAGCTTAGCGTACTCCTACGAGCAGTACTTC. Its protein product is CASSLAYSYEQYF. Complete variable domain (other parts from reference TRBV7-9 and TRBJ2-7): DTGVSQNPRHKITKRGQNVTFRCDPISEHNRLYWYRQTLGQGPEFLTYFQNEAQLEKSRLLSDRFSAERPKGSFSTLEIQRTEQGDSAMYLCASSLAYSYEQYFGPGTRLTVT.

This clone was found once. The genes are TRBV18 and TRBJ1-2; TRBD1 matches at 7 bases. V shed 2 bases and J 6 bases; nucleotides not matched to a gene: 18. The length of the CDR3 is 18 residues. Germline V CDR1 and CDR2: KGHSH, LQKENI. The CDR3 DNA follows: TGTGCCAGCTCACCAGGGACAGAGGGATACGCTACGCGGGATGGCTACACCTTC. Translation: CASSPGTEGYATRDGYTF.

V gene TRBV18 combines with J gene TRBJ2-3; D gene unclear. There are 16 residues in the CDR3. The V gene's germline CDR1 is KGHSH and CDR2 LQKENI. V gave up 2 bases and J gave up 0 bases, with 12 bases separating them. CDR3 DNA: TGTGCCAGCTCACCATACGCCCGATCTAGCACAGATACGCAGTATTTT. This sequence encodes CASSPYARSSTDTQYF.

This clone was seen once. V and J are TRBV29-1 and TRBJ2-1, with TRBD2 matching 9 bases. The CDR3 extends over 14 amino acids. Germline V gives CDR1 SQVTM, CDR2 ANQGSEA. Trimming at V came to 8 bases and at J to 6 bases, leaving 11 bases not matched to a gene. CDR3 nucleotide sequence: TGCAGCACTAAGACTAGCGGAAAACCCAATGAGCAGTTCTTC. Its protein is CSTKTSGKPNEQFF.

The gene calls are TRBV29-1 and TRBJ2-7, with 9 bases matching TRBD2. This CDR3 is built from 14 residues. In germline, CDR1 is SQVTM, CDR2 ANQGSEA. The trim removed 4 bases at V and 3 bases at J, leaving 7 bases unmatched. CDR3 DNA: TGCAGCGTTGGACTAGCGGATCTCAACTACGAGCAGTACTTC. As protein: CSVGLADLNYEQYF.

The J gene is TRBJ2-6, the V gene TRBV15; D is ambiguous. V lost 2 bases, J lost 0 bases, and 8 bases lay in between. The germline gives CDR1 LNHNV, CDR2 YYDKDF (reference sequence). The CDR3 is 16 residues long. CDR3 loop: CATSRQVFSGANVLTF. CDR3 in DNA: TGTGCCACCAGCAGACAAGTATTCTCTGGGGCCAACGTCCTGACTTTC.

The rearrangement links TRBV6-5 to TRBJ2-7; 8 positions agree with TRBD1. This CDR3 region has 13 residues. Germline loops: CDR1 MNHEY, CDR2 SVGAGI. V shed 5 bases and J 6 bases; nucleotides not matched to a gene: 6. CDR3 coding DNA: TGTGCCAGCAGTAATCAACAGGGGGGCGAGCAGTACTTC. It specifies CASSNQQGGEQYF.

This clone was seen only a few times. This chain uses TRBV5-1 with TRBJ2-7, with 8 bases matching TRBD2. The CDR3 covers 17 residues. Germline V gene data show CDR1 as SGHRS and CDR2 as YFSETQ. V shed 1 base and J 0 bases; nucleotides not matched to a gene: 9. The CDR3 region has the DNA TGCGCCAGCAGCTTGAGGCCTAGCGGGTCGAGCTCCTACGAGCAGTACTTC. This gives the protein CASSLRPSGSSSYEQYF. The variable domain in full, with the rest retrieved from reference TRBV5-1 and TRBJ2-7, is KAGVTQTPRYLIKTRGQQVTLSCSPISGHRSVSWYQQTPGQGLQFLFEYFSETQRNKGNFPGRFSGRQFSNSRSEMNVSTLELGDSALYLCASSLRPSGSSSYEQYFGPGTRLTVT.

The gene calls are TRBV19 and TRBJ2-1; 7 nucleotides align to TRBD2. This CDR3 contains 16 residues. V was pared by 4 bases and J by 7 bases, with 13 bases of the junction left unmatched. Germline V lookup: CDR1 LNHDA, CDR2 SQIVND (reference sequence). The CDR3 sequence is CASSRSGTPFRNEQFF. The CDR3 bases are TGTGCCAGTAGTAGAAGCGGGACTCCTTTTCGGAATGAGCAGTTCTTC.

The V call is TRBV7-9, the J call TRBJ2-1; a possible D gene is TRBD2 (6 bases). The CDR3 contains 15 residues. Germline assignment: CDR1 SEHNR and CDR2 FQNEAQ (reference sequence). Trimming shortened V by 2 bases and J by 3 bases, and 11 bases separated the two germline ends. CDR3 coding DNA: TGTGCCAGCAGCTTATCGCGGGGCTACTACAATGAGCAGTTCTTC. This gives the protein CASSLSRGYYNEQFF.

This clone came up a few times. One end of the junction fails to match germline, which may point to a read error. V usage is TRBV20-1 and J usage is TRBJ1-1, with unresolved D. CDR1 is DFQATT and CDR2 is SNEGSKA in the germline V gene (reference sequence). The CDR3 sequence is 11 residues long. This chain's CDR3 is CLWARNTEAFF. For the CDR3, the DNA is TGTCTGTGGGCGAGGAACACTGAAGCTTTCTTT.

This clone has just one count. V gene TRBV5-8 combines with J gene TRBJ2-6; D perhaps matches TRBD1 (6 bases). CDR3 length: 16 amino acids. Germline V CDR1 and CDR2: SGHTS, YDEGEE. V lost 7 bases to trimming and J lost 0 bases, with 14 bases between them. This chain's CDR3 is CASGRQGTSGANVLTF. The CDR3 region has the DNA TGTGCCAGCGGGCGTCAGGGGACCTCTGGGGCCAACGTCCTGACTTTC.

CDR3: CASSWVAAPQETQYF. CDR3 bases: TGTGCCAGCAGCTGGGTAGCGGCCCCTCAAGAGACCCAGTACTTC. The J gene is TRBJ2-5, the V gene TRBV7-2, with D tentatively TRBD2 (6 bases). This CDR3 contains 15 residues. The V and J ends lost 4 bases and 2 bases respectively, with 14 bases between them. Germline assignment: CDR1 SGHTA and CDR2 FQGNSA.

The rearrangement links TRBV6-5 to TRBJ2-5; D is possibly TRBD1 or TRBD2 (5 bases each). CDR1 and CDR2 from the germline V gene are MNHEY and SVGAGI. Trimming took 0 bases from V and 1 from J, leaving 9 bases between them. CDR3 length: 15 amino acids. The CDR3 sequence: CASSYSTGTQETQYF. The CDR3 bases are TGTGCCAGCAGTTACTCGACGGGGACCCAAGAGACCCAGTACTTC.